Sequencing of this T cell receptor beta chain was carried out in a study of T cells in Graves' hyperthyroidism and ophthalmopathy. The CDR3 contains 16 residues. V was cut by 2 bases and J by 3 bases, with 17 bases left in between. From germline, CDR1 is MNHNY and CDR2 SVGAGI (reference sequence). Study-level results: The authors' 13 V-J model separated ophthalmopathy from stable hyperthyroidism.

On this clonotype: Its specificity is not known.

Template material for amplifying TCR beta CDR3 regions consisted of RNA transcripts. HTBI primers were employed in a first-round RT-PCR of the TCR CDR3. TCRdb reanalysed the multiplex PCR reads using MiXCR and keeps one entry per CDR3 protein. The table lists roughly 510,000 distinct CDR3 sequences, 46% of them singletons. Exclusion of a patient resulted from uncontrolled infection, other autoimmune disease, pregnancy or lactation. The TCR was taken from an adult woman with Graves' disease, either hyperthyroidism or ophthalmopathy (not recorded which). J is TRBJ2-7 and V is TRBV6-6; D remains unclear. The sample comprised peripheral blood or thyroid tissue (not recorded which). The CDR3 sequence is CASSYRIQNRSYEQYF. Here the CDR3 DNA reads TGTGCCAGCAGTTACCGGATCCAAAATCGTAGCTACGAGCAGTACTTC.